This T cell receptor beta chain was recovered during a study of T cell repertoires in cytomegalovirus infection. Study summary: Through public TCR beta signatures, both CMV infection and matching HLA type were indicated.

In this sample, this clonotype turned up many times. The antigen remains unidentified. TCRdb re-called the reads through MiXCR, storing one row per CDR3 protein. The sample lists under 90,000 distinct CDR3 sequences, 20% to 25% occurring once. Study outcomes and limitations: The ex vivo response showed dominance by HLA-C-restricted CMV-specific TCR beta clonotypes. Cumulative frequency of public TCR beta families picked out carriers of CMV plus the relevant HLA.

V lost 0 bases and J 8 bases, leaving 14 bases between the germline ends. The CDR3 runs to 15 residues. Per germline, CDR1 SEHNR and CDR2 FQNEAQ (reference sequence). The sequence derives from a human donor in good health (CMV status not recorded). Some clones in this sample may be carry-over from other donors' samples. Material: PBMCs, sequenced either directly or after in vitro stimulation (not recorded which). The chain couples TRBV7-9 to TRBJ2-1; D is unclear. The CDR3 DNA reads TGTGCCAGCAGCTTAGCTCGCGTAGAGGTGGATGAGCAGTTCTTC. It codes for CASSLARVEVDEQFF.